This T cell receptor (beta chain) is drawn from a study of identical twins (dated by TCRdb to 2016 to 2017). Describing the broader study: To test whether fetal clonotypes persist, this study deep-sequenced TCR alpha and beta repertoires from monozygotic twins, from unrelated adults of various ages, and from cord blood. To rule out contamination, the twin experiments were replicated at different times with different library preparation protocols.

Results the study describes overall, beyond this receptor: Conclusions relied on cross-sectional statistical analysis, since the same donors could not be followed over many years. Out-of-frame TCR alpha sharing in monozygotic twins was systematically underestimated by recombination models, whereas sharing between unrelated individuals was in agreement with the recombination models. Compared with coincidental sharing between unrelated individuals, an excess of low generation-probability sequences was observed among out-of-frame TCR alpha sequences shared between twins. Abundant cord blood beta clonotypes carried fewer insertions; young adult naive repertoires showed a weaker similar trend, while memory repertoires showed none. Zero-insertion analyses could be partly confounded by invariant T cells such as MAIT and iNKT, although diverse VJ usage argued against such confounding for most clonotypes. Excess twin sharing in beta out-of-frame sequences was weaker because fewer shared sequences lowered the signal-to-noise ratio.

To prepare the library, 5' RACE was applied. The instrument given in TCRdb is Illumina HiSeq 2000. Template switching introduced a universal primer binding site; the final cDNA contained a unique molecular identifier, enabling accurate counting of TCR cDNA molecules. First-strand cDNA for TCR alpha and beta chains was synthesized from specific primers in the conserved constant-segment region. To control for contamination, every cDNA library carried two barcodes: a SMART-Mk sample barcode plus Illumina barcodes. TruSeq adapter sequences along with Illumina sample barcodes were introduced in two successive PCR steps. The TCR alpha and beta cDNA libraries were sequenced on the Illumina HiSeq platform using custom primers. On the authors' methods: MiGEC was used to process raw reads and extract unique molecular identifiers, and MiXCR was used to find CDR3 positions. Recombination models were inferred per individual with the repgenHMM and IGoR tools using an EM algorithm. The analysis of shared clonotypes was done with the tcR package in R, with sharing normalized by the product of cloneset sizes. To study raw recombination without the effects of thymic and clonal selection, out-of-frame nonproductive sequences were analyzed. TCRdb handled the public reads itself, with Q25 trimming in fastp and clone calling in MiXCR, and kept productive beta chains. Rows are combined by CDR3 protein, so each entry shows the most common genes and DNA. TCRdb, not the authors, supplied the V and J calls. The sample contains approximately 230,000 distinct CDR3 sequences, 6.5% of them found a single time. Together, the top ten hold 14% to 15% of the sample.

All donors were healthy Caucasians. The twin cohort consisted of three pairs of female monozygotic twins, all aged roughly 18 to 29 years. Positive isolation kits from Invitrogen were used to isolate the CD4+ and CD8+ T cell populations. The table lists this clonotype with many counts. Its specific antigen is unknown. No clone much larger than this one lies a single base away; base qualities are absent. This sample also belongs to another study, concerning T cells expressing NK-cell markers. The second study's paper adds: Eight or nine donors provided sorted CD3+CD56+NKG2C+, CD3+CD56+NKG2C- and CD3+CD56-NKG2C+ T-cell subsets, whose TCR beta-chain repertoires were profiled. Of the eight sequenced donors, seven were found to be HCMV-seropositive and one was found to be HCMV-seronegative. To restrict sorting to alphabetaTCR-expressing T cells, an anti-gammadeltaTCR antibody was added in several experiments. In about six donors, the dominant CD3+CD56+NKG2C+ clonotypes were found to rank among the top 10 CD8+ clonotypes and to make up about 1.0-7.5% of CD8+ T cells. Those dominant clonotypes were again the most abundant among CD3+CD56-NKG2C+ cells in four donors, at 28.3-60.1%. It remained unclear whether the expanded NKG2C-expressing T cell clones were specific for HCMV antigens. Randomly selected healthy volunteers, three men and five women, were used as the eight sequenced donors. HCMV-specific IgG was detected in serum with a commercial ELISA kit to determine HCMV serostatus. MIGEC handled demultiplexing of the reads and grouping by UMI, while MiTCR was used to assemble and quantify clonotypes. To exclude erroneous sequences, only TCR cDNA sequences supported by at least two reads were retained. The tcR package was used for downstream repertoire analysis, and clonotypes were matched across fractions by CDR3 nucleotide sequence plus V segment. Antigen specificity was annotated against VDJdb with VDJmatch, allowing one amino acid substitution in CDR3.

Sequencing was performed on CD8+ T cells sorted from blood. The source is a woman between 18 and 29 years old in good health.

This receptor has the CDR3 CASCQFPGATGELFF. In nucleotides, the sequence is TGTGCCAGCTGCCAGTTTCCAGGGGCCACCGGGGAGCTGTTTTTT. The chain was built from TRBV6-1 and TRBJ2-2, and perhaps TRBD1 as D gene, on 6 matching bases. From the germline V gene, CDR1 is MNHNS and CDR2 is SASEGT. From its cysteine to its phenylalanine, the CDR3 spans 15 amino acids. This entry keeps only the CDR3 DNA: 45 bases, framed from base 1. The V end loses 8 bases and the J end loses 4 bases, and a stretch of 17 bases separates them.